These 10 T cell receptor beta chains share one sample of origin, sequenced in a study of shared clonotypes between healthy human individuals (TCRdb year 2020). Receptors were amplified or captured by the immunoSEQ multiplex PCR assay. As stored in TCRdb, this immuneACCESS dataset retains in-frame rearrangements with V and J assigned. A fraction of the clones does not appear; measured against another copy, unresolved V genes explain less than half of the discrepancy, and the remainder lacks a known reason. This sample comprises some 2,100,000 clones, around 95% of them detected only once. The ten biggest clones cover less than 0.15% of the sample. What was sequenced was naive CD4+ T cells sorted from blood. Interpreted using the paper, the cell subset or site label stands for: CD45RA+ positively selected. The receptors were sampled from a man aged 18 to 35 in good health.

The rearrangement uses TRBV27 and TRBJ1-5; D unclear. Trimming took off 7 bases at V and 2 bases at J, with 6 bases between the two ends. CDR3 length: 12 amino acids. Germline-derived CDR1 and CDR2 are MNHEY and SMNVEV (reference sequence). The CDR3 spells CASNDRNQPQHF. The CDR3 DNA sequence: TGTGCCAGCAACGACCGCAATCAGCCCCAGCATTTT.

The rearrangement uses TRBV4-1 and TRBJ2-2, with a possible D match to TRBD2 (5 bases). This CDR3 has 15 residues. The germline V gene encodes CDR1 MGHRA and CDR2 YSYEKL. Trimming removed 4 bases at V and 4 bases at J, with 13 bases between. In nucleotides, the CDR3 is TGCGCCAGCAGCCCCGCCGGACTGTCCACCGGGGAGCTGTTTTTT. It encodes CASSPAGLSTGELFF.

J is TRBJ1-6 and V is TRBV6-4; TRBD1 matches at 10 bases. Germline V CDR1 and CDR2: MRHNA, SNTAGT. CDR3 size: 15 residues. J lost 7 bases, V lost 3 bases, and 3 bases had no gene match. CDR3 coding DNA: TGTGCCAGCAGTGAGGACAGGGGGTTCAATTCACCCCTCCACTTT. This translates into CASSEDRGFNSPLHF.

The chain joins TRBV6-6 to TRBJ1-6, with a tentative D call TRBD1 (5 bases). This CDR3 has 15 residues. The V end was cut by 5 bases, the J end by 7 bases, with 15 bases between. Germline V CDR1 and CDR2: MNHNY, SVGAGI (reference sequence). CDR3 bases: TGTGCCAGCAGTCCTGCGGACATTTGGAATTCACCCCTCCACTTT. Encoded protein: CASSPADIWNSPLHF.

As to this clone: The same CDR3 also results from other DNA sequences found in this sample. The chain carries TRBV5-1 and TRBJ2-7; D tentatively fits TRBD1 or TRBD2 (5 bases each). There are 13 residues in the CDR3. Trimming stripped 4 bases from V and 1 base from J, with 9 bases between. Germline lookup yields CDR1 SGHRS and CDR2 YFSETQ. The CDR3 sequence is CASSPGLSYEQYF. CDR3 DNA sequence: TGCGCCAGCAGCCCGGGGCTTTCCTACGAGCAGTACTTC.

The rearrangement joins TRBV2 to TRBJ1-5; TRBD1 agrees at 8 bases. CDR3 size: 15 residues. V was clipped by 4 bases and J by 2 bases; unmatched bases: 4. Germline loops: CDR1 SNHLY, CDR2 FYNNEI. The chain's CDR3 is CASSAETGGNQPQHF. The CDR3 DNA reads TGTGCCAGCAGTGCGGAGACAGGGGGCAATCAGCCCCAGCATTTT.

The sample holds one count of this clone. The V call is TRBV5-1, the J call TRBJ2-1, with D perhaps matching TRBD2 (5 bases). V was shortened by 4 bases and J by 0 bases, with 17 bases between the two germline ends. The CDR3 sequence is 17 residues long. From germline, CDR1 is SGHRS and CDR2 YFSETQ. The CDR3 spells CASSPGGTSPSYNEQFF. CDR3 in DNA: TGCGCCAGCAGCCCCGGAGGAACCTCCCCCTCCTACAATGAGCAGTTCTTC. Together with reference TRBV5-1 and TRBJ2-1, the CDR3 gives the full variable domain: KAGVTQTPRYLIKTRGQQVTLSCSPISGHRSVSWYQQTPGQGLQFLFEYFSETQRNKGNFPGRFSGRQFSNSRSEMNVSTLELGDSALYLCASSPGGTSPSYNEQFFGPGTRLTVL.

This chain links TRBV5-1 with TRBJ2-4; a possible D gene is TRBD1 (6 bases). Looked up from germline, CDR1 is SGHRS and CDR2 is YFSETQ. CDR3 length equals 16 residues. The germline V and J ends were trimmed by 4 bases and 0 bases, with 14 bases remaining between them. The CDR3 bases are TGCGCCAGCAGCAAGGACAGTAATATAGCCAAAAACATTCAGTACTTC. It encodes CASSKDSNIAKNIQYF.

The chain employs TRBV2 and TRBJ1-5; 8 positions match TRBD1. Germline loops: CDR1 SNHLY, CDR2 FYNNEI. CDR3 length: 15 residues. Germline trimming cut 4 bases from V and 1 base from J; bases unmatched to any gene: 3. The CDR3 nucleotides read TGTGCCAGCAGTGGACAGGGGATCAGCAATCAGCCCCAGCATTTT. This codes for CASSGQGISNQPQHF. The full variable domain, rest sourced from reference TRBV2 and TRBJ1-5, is EPEVTQTPSHQVTQMGQEVILRCVPISNHLYFYWYRQILGQKVEFLVSFYNNEISEKSEIFDDQFSVERPDGSNFTLKIRSTKLEDSAMYFCASSGQGISNQPQHFGDGTRLSIL.

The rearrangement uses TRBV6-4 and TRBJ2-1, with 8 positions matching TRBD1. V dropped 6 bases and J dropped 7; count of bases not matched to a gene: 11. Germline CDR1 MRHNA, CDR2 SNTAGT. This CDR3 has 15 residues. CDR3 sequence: CASRLGTGAENEQFF. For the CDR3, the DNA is TGTGCCAGCAGACTCGGGACAGGTGCTGAAAATGAGCAGTTCTTC.